This is a list of T cell receptor beta chains from one sample in a study of OX40 agonist ivuxolimab in advanced cancers. Data came from immunoSEQ multiplex PCR; TCRdb stores just in-frame clones and leaves some out. The repertoire holds 15,000 or so clones, roughly 76% seen once, with approximately 15% in the top ten. Sequenced material: CD4+ or CD8+ T cells sorted from blood, taken in a trial of the OX40 agonist ivuxolimab. These receptors were obtained from an adult with an advanced solid tumor such as melanoma, head and neck, liver or kidney cancer. Each CDR3 is given without its conserved first and last residue. The D gene is left open where the match is weak.

v_call,d_call,cdr3_aa
TRBV5-5,.,ASSDVGGEQY
TRBV10-3,TRBD1,ASSIQGGNQPQH
TRBV27,TRBD1,ASSLGSGGSYGYT
TRBV7-2,TRBD2,ASTPQRGVGLEQF
TRBV13,TRBD2,ASPNRLAGTGELF
TRBV11-3,.,ASSKRLENEQF
TRBV6-6,.,ASTLGEAF
TRBV5-5,.,ASSLVGEEYGYT
TRBV7-9,.,ASSTRAEYPTNTGELF
TRBV7-2,.,ASSSRERGEETQY
TRBV29-1,TRBD1,SGRYRGSGNTIY
TRBV29-1,.,SVFGDFNEQF
TRBV25-1,.,ASSLSLRSEAF
TRBV9,TRBD2,ASSVEASGGVLETQY
TRBV13,.,ASSPGHASSYEQY
TRBV7-9,TRBD1,ASSFGTGGLQPQH
TRBV5-6,TRBD1,ASSLVRGLRGGYT
TRBV7-8,.,ASSFGGADTEAF
TRBV9,.,ASSASTGTEHLFTHNYGYT
TRBV9,TRBD2,ASSPRQRENTGELF
TRBV7-6,.,ASSKDRATNEKLF
TRBV5-1,.,ASSLDPELDGYT
TRBV5-4,.,ASSIAGWGHYEQY
TRBV10-1,.,ASSEVLTYEQY
TRBV11-2,.,ASSLGVNSPLH
TRBV10-2,.,ASSEPREGASYGYT